A selection of T cell receptor beta chains follows, all from one sample in a study of CXCR3-negative and CXCR3-positive naive CD8 T cells. TCRdb reprocessed the 5' RACE reads and reports one entry per CDR3 protein, with no DNA. The sample data list 150,000 to 160,000 distinct CDR3 sequences. Sequencing used naive CXCR3+ CD8+ T cells from blood. The receptors were gathered from a human donor in good health. Some clones in this sample may be carry-over from other donors' samples. CDR3s include the opening cysteine and the closing phenylalanine or tryptophan.

J,V,CDR3
TRBJ2-1,TRBV5-1,CASSLTFGRYNEQFF
TRBJ1-5,TRBV6-5,CASSYRGGHQPHHF
TRBJ2-7,TRBV20-1,CTAGQSTNEQYF
TRBJ1-1,TRBV3-1,CASSPTSDRNTEAFF
TRBJ2-7,TRBV29-1,CSVSWTGAGEQYF
TRBJ1-2,TRBV5-1,CASSLHGQGTIVDYGYTF
TRBJ2-7,TRBV7-9,CASSLVVGMEDEQYF
TRBJ1-3,TRBV5-1,CASSLVGRGTGNTIYF
TRBJ1-1,TRBV4-2,CASSQETRGDTEAFF
TRBJ2-1,TRBV28,CASRPRRESSYNEQFF
TRBJ2-2,TRBV11-2,CASSERQPRSTGELFF
TRBJ2-2,TRBV5-6,CASSYFSGQGAAGELFF
TRBJ1-1,TRBV6-5,CASSYTHGTAMNTEAFF
TRBJ2-3,TRBV6-5,CASSYGTGVDTQYF
TRBJ2-3,TRBV27,CASSGPVPDTQYF
TRBJ2-2,TRBV14,CASRGPYTGELFF
TRBJ1-4,TRBV11-2,CASTSLLGREKLFF
TRBJ2-1,TRBV13,CASSLTPLGQDRGQFF
TRBJ2-3,TRBV7-9,CASSLVGESTDTQYF
TRBJ2-5,TRBV12-3/TRBV12-4,CASSGKGAPETQYF
TRBJ2-1,TRBV20-1,CSAREFLKGENNEQFF
TRBJ2-3,TRBV10-3,CAIQHRGSTDTQYF
TRBJ2-5,TRBV3-1,CASSQDEETQYF
TRBJ2-2,TRBV28,CASSGVSADTGELFF
TRBJ2-5,TRBV3-1,CASSQESLQQETQYF
TRBJ1-2,TRBV12-3/TRBV12-4,CASSFPGNYGYTF
TRBJ2-6,TRBV4-3,CASSQGRSGANVLTF
TRBJ2-7,TRBV5-1,CASSLGGQGFYEQYF
TRBJ2-1,TRBV7-2,CASSLRRDWASYNEQFF
TRBJ2-4,TRBV6-5,CASTDFRDIQYF
TRBJ2-1,TRBV6-5,CASSYSFGNEQFF
TRBJ1-5,TRBV12-3/TRBV12-4,CASSLGGKHQPQHF
TRBJ2-7,TRBV7-8,CASSLASAYYEQYF
TRBJ2-7,TRBV13,CASSLYGGEQYF
TRBJ2-5,TRBV7-2,CASSWTDQETQYF
TRBJ2-3,TRBV19,CASTISASGGPDTQYF
TRBJ2-7,TRBV13,CASSLGAGCEQYF
TRBJ1-5,TRBV28,CASSLLHPGNQPQHF
TRBJ2-3,TRBV23-1,CASSYLQGAREVRDTQYF
TRBJ1-5,TRBV9,CASSPEDNVGNQPQHF
TRBJ2-1,TRBV7-3,CASSSGLGWDEQFF
TRBJ2-1,TRBV5-1,CASSSPRDRVDNEQFF
TRBJ1-6,TRBV23-1,CAPGLGTLGNSPLHF
TRBJ2-5,TRBV14,CASSQDWRESPQETQYF
TRBJ1-3,TRBV4-1,CASSSQGQSSGNTIYF
TRBJ2-2,TRBV19,CASSPGAVGELFF
TRBJ2-1,TRBV5-1,CASRLTGVGYNEQFF
TRBJ2-1,TRBV7-9,CASSLTSTWHEQFF
TRBJ2-2,TRBV6-5,CASSYTSAQGFTGELFF
TRBJ1-2,TRBV7-2,CASSTTGIFSYGYTF
TRBJ2-7,TRBV29-1,CSAAGRDSTYEQYF
TRBJ2-5,TRBV12-3/TRBV12-4,CASSSRQGSPETQYF
TRBJ2-7,TRBV27,CASSATGYEQYF
TRBJ2-7,TRBV19,CASSIATGQGSYEQYF
TRBJ1-2,TRBV2,CASSARTGVGYTF